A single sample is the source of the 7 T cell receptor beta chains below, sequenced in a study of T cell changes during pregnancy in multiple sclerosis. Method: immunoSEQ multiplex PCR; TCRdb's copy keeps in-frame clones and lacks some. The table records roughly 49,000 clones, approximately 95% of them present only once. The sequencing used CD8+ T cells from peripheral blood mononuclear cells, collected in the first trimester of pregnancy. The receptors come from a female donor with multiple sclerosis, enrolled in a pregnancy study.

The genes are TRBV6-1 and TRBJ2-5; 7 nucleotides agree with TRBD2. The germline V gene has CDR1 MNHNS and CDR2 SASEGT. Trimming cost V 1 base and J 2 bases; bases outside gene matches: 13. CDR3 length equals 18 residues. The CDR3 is CASSEGWREGGIQETQYF. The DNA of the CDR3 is TGTGCCAGCAGTGAAGGGTGGCGCGAGGGAGGGATACAAGAGACCCAGTACTTC.

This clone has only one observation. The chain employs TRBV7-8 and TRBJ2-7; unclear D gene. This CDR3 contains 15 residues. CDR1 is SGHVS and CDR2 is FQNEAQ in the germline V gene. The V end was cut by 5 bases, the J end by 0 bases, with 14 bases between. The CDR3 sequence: CASSPDSRISYEQYF. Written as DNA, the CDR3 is TGTGCCAGCAGCCCCGACTCCCGAATCTCCTACGAGCAGTACTTC.

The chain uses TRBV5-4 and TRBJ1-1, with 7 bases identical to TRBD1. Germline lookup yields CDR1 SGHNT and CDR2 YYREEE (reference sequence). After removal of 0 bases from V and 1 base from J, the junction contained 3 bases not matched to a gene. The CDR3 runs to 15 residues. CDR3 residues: CASSLEAGGNTEAFF. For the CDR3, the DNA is TGTGCCAGCAGCTTGGAGGCAGGGGGGAACACTGAAGCTTTCTTT.

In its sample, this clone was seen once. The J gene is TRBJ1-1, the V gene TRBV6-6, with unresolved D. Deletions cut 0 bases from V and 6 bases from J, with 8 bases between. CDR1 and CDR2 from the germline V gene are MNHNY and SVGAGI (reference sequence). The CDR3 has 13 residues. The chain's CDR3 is CASSYSRRAEAFF. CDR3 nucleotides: TGTGCCAGCAGTTACTCCAGACGGGCTGAAGCTTTCTTT.

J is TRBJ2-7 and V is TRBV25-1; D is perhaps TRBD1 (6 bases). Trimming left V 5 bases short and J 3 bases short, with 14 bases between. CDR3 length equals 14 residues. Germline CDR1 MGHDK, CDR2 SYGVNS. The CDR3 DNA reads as TGTGCCAGCAGTCCAGGGGTCCTAAGCTACGAGCAGTACTTC. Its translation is CASSPGVLSYEQYF.

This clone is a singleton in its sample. The CDR3 here is CASSSEETYEQYF. The CDR3 coding sequence is TGTGCCAGCAGCTCCGAAGAAACTTACGAGCAGTACTTC. The V gene is TRBV7-9, the J gene TRBJ2-7; D uncertain. V lost 4 bases and J lost 4, with 11 bases in between. The CDR3 contains 13 residues. CDR1 and CDR2 from the germline V gene are SEHNR and FQNEAQ (reference sequence).

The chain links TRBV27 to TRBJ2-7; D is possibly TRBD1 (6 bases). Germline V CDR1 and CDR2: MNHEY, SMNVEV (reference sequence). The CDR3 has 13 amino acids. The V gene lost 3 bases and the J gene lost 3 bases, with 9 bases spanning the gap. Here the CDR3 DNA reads TGTGCCAGCAGTTTCGGCAGGGGCTACGAGCAGTACTTC. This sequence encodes CASSFGRGYEQYF.